These 26 T cell receptor beta chains were all obtained from the same sample, sequenced in a study of cytomegalovirus exposure and HLA in healthy donors (dated by TCRdb to 2015 to 2018). Libraries were built with the immunoSEQ multiplex PCR assay. For the multiplex PCR, a mixture combining 60 forward primers for TCR Vbeta segments and 13 reverse primers for TCR Jbeta segments was used. As stored in TCRdb, this immuneACCESS dataset retains in-frame rearrangements with V and J assigned. A fraction of the clones does not appear; measured against another copy, unresolved V genes explain less than half of the discrepancy, and the remainder lacks a known reason. This sample comprises around 100,000 clones, around three quarters of them detected only once. Jointly, the top ten make up 3% of the sample. The source material was PBMCs. The origin of the receptors is a woman aged 18 to 35 in good health and CMV-seropositive.

This chain connects TRBV7-3 to TRBJ2-7; 9 bases map to TRBD2. The trim removed 5 bases at V and 1 base at J, leaving 3 bases unmatched. The germline CDR1 and CDR2 sequences are SGHTA and FQGTGA. The CDR3 is 14 amino acids. The CDR3 sequence: CASSVGLASYEQYF. The CDR3 bases are TGTGCCAGCAGCGTGGGACTAGCTTCCTACGAGCAGTACTTC.

The rearrangement links TRBV6-5 to TRBJ2-5; TRBD2 is a possible D gene (5 bases). The CDR3 loop spans 15 amino acids. Deletions cut 0 bases from V and 3 bases from J, with 11 bases between. Germline loops: CDR1 MNHEY, CDR2 SVGAGI. For the CDR3, the DNA is TGTGCCAGCAGTTACTCGTACACCGGGGAAGAGACCCAGTACTTC. This sequence encodes CASSYSYTGEETQYF.

This sequence joins TRBV5-1 and TRBJ2-7; D remains unclear. Between the trimmed V and J ends, which lost 4 bases and 2 bases, there was a span of 13 bases. This CDR3 has 14 residues. CDR1 and CDR2 (germline): SGHRS, YFSETQ. This CDR3 is CASSRDGDPYEQYF. The DNA of the CDR3 is TGCGCCAGCAGCCGCGACGGAGACCCCTACGAGCAGTACTTC.

This clone was picked up one time. The genes are TRBV19 and TRBJ1-3; no clear D. This CDR3 is 14 amino acids long. Germline lookup yields CDR1 LNHDA and CDR2 SQIVND (reference sequence). Trimming left V 5 bases short and J 7 bases short, with 15 bases between. Written as DNA, the CDR3 is TGTGCCAGTAGTTCGGGAGGCAGCAGGAACACCATATATTTT. This encodes CASSSGGSRNTIYF.

J is TRBJ1-2 and V is TRBV10-3; TRBD1 matches at 12 bases. V lost 9 bases to trimming and J lost 0 bases; unmatched junction nucleotides: 11. There are 17 residues in the CDR3. Germline V gene lookup returns CDR1 ENHRY and CDR2 SYGVKD. CDR3 nucleotide sequence: TGTGCCATTTACCGGGACAGGGGGCCCGGTGCTAACTATGGCTACACCTTC. This sequence encodes CAIYRDRGPGANYGYTF.

The chain links TRBV7-2 to TRBJ2-5, with D perhaps matching TRBD1 (5 bases). The V end lost 5 bases, the J end lost 2 bases, and 12 bases lay between the germline ends. From germline, CDR1 is SGHTA and CDR2 FQGNSA. The CDR3 length is 14 residues. CDR3 nucleotides: TGTGCCAGCAGCCTTAGACAGATTCAAGAGACCCAGTACTTC. It codes for CASSLRQIQETQYF. The full variable domain, in which reference TRBV7-2 and TRBJ2-5 provide the parts outside the CDR3, is GAGVSQSPSNKVTEKGKDVELRCDPISGHTALYWYRQSLGQGLEFLIYFQGNSAPDKSGLPSDRFSAERTGGSVSTLTIQRTQQEDSAVYLCASSLRQIQETQYFGPGTRLLVL.

The V call is TRBV9, the J call TRBJ1-4, with TRBD1 matching over 8 bases. Germline CDR1 reads SGDLS; CDR2 reads YYNGEE. The V gene end was trimmed by 4 bases and the J gene end by 5 bases; junction bases not matched to a gene: 7. The CDR3 covers 15 residues. The chain's CDR3 is CASSPLDRENEKLFF. CDR3 in DNA: TGTGCCAGCAGCCCGTTGGACAGGGAAAATGAAAAACTGTTTTTT.

The V call is TRBV6-1, the J call TRBJ2-2; weak D call: TRBD1 (6 bases). With 11 bases removed from V and 3 bases from J, the gap between germline ends came to 16 bases. CDR3 length: 14 amino acids. Germline CDR1 reads MNHNS; CDR2 reads SASEGT. The DNA of the CDR3 is TGTGCCCACGGACAGATTTGGGACACCGGGGAGCTGTTTTTT. Amino acids: CAHGQIWDTGELFF.

The chain uses TRBV5-1 and TRBJ2-3; maybe TRBD1 (6 bases). V was clipped by 2 bases and J by 7 bases, with 8 bases between them. Germline assignment: CDR1 SGHRS and CDR2 YFSETQ. The CDR3 is 12 amino acids. The CDR3 is CASSLGQNTQYF. In DNA form, the CDR3 reads TGCGCCAGCAGCTTAGGACAGAATACGCAGTATTTT.

The chain carries TRBV19 and TRBJ2-1; tentative D call: TRBD1 (5 bases). Germline V CDR1 and CDR2: LNHDA, SQIVND (reference sequence). Deletions cut 3 bases from V and 6 bases from J, with 9 bases between. This CDR3 contains 13 residues. The CDR3 DNA reads as TGTGCCAGTAGTATTGGGGCTAGCAATGAGCAGTTCTTC. It specifies CASSIGASNEQFF.

A single count supports this clone. The chain joins TRBV19 to TRBJ2-1; weak D call: TRBD2 (6 bases). Deletions cut 2 bases from V and 8 bases from J, with 16 bases between. This CDR3 region has 15 residues. CDR1 is LNHDA, CDR2 SQIVND, per germline (reference sequence). The CDR3 DNA follows: TGTGCCAGTAGTATATGGCCGGAGGGCGCCCATGAGCAGTTCTTC. It encodes CASSIWPEGAHEQFF.

The V gene is TRBV27, the J gene TRBJ1-1, with 8 bases identical to TRBD1. Germline V gene sequence: CDR1 MNHEY, CDR2 SMNVEV (reference sequence). With 4 bases clipped from V and 3 bases from J, the junction kept 10 bases outside the gene matches. The CDR3 totals 16 residues. The CDR3 spells CASSSRGLGSDTEAFF. CDR3 sequence (DNA): TGTGCCAGCAGTTCCAGGGGGCTCGGGTCGGACACTGAAGCTTTCTTT.

The rearrangement uses TRBV30 and TRBJ2-3; D unresolved. CDR1 and CDR2 (germline): GTSNPN, SVGIG (reference sequence). Trimming left V 3 bases short and J 2 bases short, with 3 bases between. This CDR3 comprises 11 residues. The CDR3 sequence: CAWSFTDTQYF. The CDR3 region has the DNA TGTGCCTGGAGCTTCACAGATACGCAGTATTTT. Full variable domain (missing parts from reference TRBV30 and TRBJ2-3): SQTIHQWPATLVQPVGSPLSLECTVEGTSNPNLYWYRQAAGRGLQLLFYSVGIGQISSEVPQNLSASRPQDRQFILSSKKLLLSDSGFYLCAWSFTDTQYFGPGTRLTVL.

This chain links TRBV5-4 with TRBJ2-7, with 8 bases matching TRBD2. V was clipped by 4 bases and J by 3 bases; unmatched bases: 6. CDR1 SGHNT and CDR2 YYREEE come from the germline V gene (reference sequence). The CDR3 spans 14 residues. In DNA form, the CDR3 reads TGTGCCAGCAGCGGAGCGGGAGAGAACTACGAGCAGTACTTC. Amino acids: CASSGAGENYEQYF.

This clone showed up just once. The chain combines TRBV23-1 with TRBJ2-7, with TRBD1 identical over 7 bases. TRBV23-1 is an ORF, and what it does is uncertain. The junction had 3 bases not matched to a gene; V was cut back by 8 bases and J by 2 bases. The CDR3 consists of 12 residues. In nucleotides, the CDR3 is TGCGCCAGCCGGGGACAGACCTACGAGCAGTACTTC. It codes for CASRGQTYEQYF.

The V call is TRBV9, the J call TRBJ2-3, with D possibly TRBD2 on 5 matching bases. From germline, CDR1 is SGDLS and CDR2 YYNGEE. The CDR3 totals 15 residues. Trimming pared 1 base from V and 2 bases from J, leaving 11 bases between. Here the CDR3 reads CASSVQAEDTDTQYF. The CDR3 DNA reads TGTGCCAGCAGCGTACAAGCGGAGGACACAGATACGCAGTATTTT.

The chain couples TRBV11-3 to TRBJ2-3, with 9 bases lining up with TRBD1. V was pared by 3 bases and J by 3 bases, with 4 bases of the junction left unmatched. There are 15 residues in the CDR3. Looked up from germline, CDR1 is SGHNT and CDR2 is YENEEA. The CDR3 DNA reads TGTGCCAGCAGCTTGTCTGACAGGGGGACAGATACGCAGTATTTT. It translates to CASSLSDRGTDTQYF.

The V call is TRBV20-1, the J call TRBJ1-2; D perhaps matches TRBD1 (5 bases). Trimming left V 7 bases short and J 4 bases short, with 10 bases between. The CDR3 sequence is 11 residues long. Germline lookup yields CDR1 DFQATT and CDR2 SNEGSKA (reference sequence). CDR3 DNA sequence: TGCAGTGGATGGGGGGGCTATGGCTACACCTTC. This translates into CSGWGGYGYTF.

The chain combines TRBV6-6 with TRBJ1-1; maybe TRBD1 (5 bases). CDR1 MNHNY and CDR2 SVGAGI come from the germline V gene (reference sequence). The CDR3 runs 14 residues. The ends were cut back, 3 bases at V and 8 bases at J, with 16 bases in the middle. The CDR3 reads CASSYPQGTEEAFF. The DNA for the CDR3 is TGTGCCAGCAGTTATCCGCAGGGAACTGAGGAAGCTTTCTTT.

This clone was observed a handful of times. The rearrangement joins TRBV11-3 to TRBJ1-1; no definite D call. CDR3 length: 14 residues. Germline V lookup: CDR1 SGHNT, CDR2 YENEEA. Trimming removed 7 bases at V and 4 bases at J, with 16 bases between. CDR3 amino acids: CASKGLRGGTEAFF. The CDR3 DNA sequence: TGTGCCAGCAAAGGGTTACGGGGAGGCACTGAAGCTTTCTTT.

This clone was recorded only once. The chain recombines TRBV7-9 with TRBJ2-7; TRBD2 aligns across 8 bases. The junction had 3 bases not matched to a gene; V was cut back by 2 bases and J by 0 bases. CDR3 length equals 15 residues. Germline V gene sequence: CDR1 SEHNR, CDR2 FQNEAQ (reference sequence). CDR3 residues: CASSLSGGFSYEQYF. For the CDR3, the DNA is TGTGCCAGCAGCTTAAGCGGGGGATTCTCCTACGAGCAGTACTTC.

The gene calls are TRBV27 and TRBJ1-5; no reliable D call. Per the germline V gene, CDR1 is MNHEY and CDR2 is SMNVEV (reference sequence). This CDR3 spans 15 amino acids. V was cut by 5 bases and J by 0 bases, with 11 bases left in between. CDR3 sequence: CASSPQLYSNQPQHF. In DNA, the CDR3 is TGTGCCAGCAGTCCACAGCTTTATAGCAATCAGCCCCAGCATTTT.

The chain couples TRBV30 to TRBJ1-3; D not certain. Germline V gives CDR1 GTSNPN, CDR2 SVGIG (reference sequence). This CDR3 has 14 amino acids. V was trimmed by 0 bases and J by 1 base, leaving 7 bases between them. CDR3 coding DNA: TGTGCCTGGAGTGTGCGAATATCTGGAAACACCATATATTTT. This sequence encodes CAWSVRISGNTIYF.

The count of this clone is one. The chain combines TRBV19 with TRBJ1-1, with 7 bases identical to TRBD1. The junction had 9 bases not matched to a gene; V was cut back by 6 bases and J by 2 bases. Germline-derived CDR1 and CDR2 are LNHDA and SQIVND (reference sequence). This CDR3 has 15 amino acids. The CDR3 loop is CASSNRDSDNTEAFF. In DNA, the CDR3 is TGTGCCAGTAGCAACCGGGACAGTGACAACACTGAAGCTTTCTTT.

The V gene is TRBV4-1, the J gene TRBJ2-3, with 14 bases matching TRBD2. Germline values: CDR1 MGHRA, CDR2 YSYEKL. This CDR3 contains 16 residues. J lost 5 bases, V lost 4 bases, and 5 bases had no gene match. As DNA, the CDR3 is TGCGCCAGCAGCCTTCTGACTAGCGGGAGGGGAGATACGCAGTATTTT. Translation: CASSLLTSGRGDTQYF.

The genes are TRBV2 and TRBJ2-7; 8 nucleotides line up with TRBD2. Unmatched junction bases numbered 7, after V lost 4 bases and J lost 2 bases. This CDR3 spans 15 amino acids. CDR1 and CDR2 from the germline V gene are SNHLY and FYNNEI. The CDR3 here is CASSVSSGPAYEQYF. The DNA for the CDR3 is TGTGCCAGCAGTGTCTCTAGCGGGCCTGCCTACGAGCAGTACTTC.